One sample yielded the 27 T cell receptor beta chains listed below, sequenced in a study of identical twins. In TCRdb, the 5' RACE reads were re-called with MiXCR into one record per CDR3 protein. Of roughly 1.6 million distinct CDR3 sequences listed, around 29% are singletons. Sequences were obtained from cord blood. The receptors come from a newborn girl in good health.

This clonotype was observed a handful of times. The CDR3 reads CASSIRDRGDSSTDTQYF. The DNA of the CDR3 is TGTGCCAGCAGTATCCGGGACAGGGGGGACTCTAGCACAGATACGCAGTATTTT. The chain couples TRBV12-3 or TRBV12-4 to TRBJ2-3; 11 bases fit TRBD1. This CDR3 is built from 18 residues. The V segment lost 5 bases and the J segment 0 bases; nucleotides outside the gene matches: 10.

The gene calls are TRBV10-3 and TRBJ1-5, with D possibly matching TRBD1 (5 bases). CDR3 length equals 13 residues. Trimming cost V 6 bases and J 4 bases, with 10 bases left between them. CDR1 is ENHRY, CDR2 SYGVKD, per germline. CDR3 sequence: CAISGTHNQPQHF. The CDR3 DNA reads TGTGCCATCAGCGGGACTCATAATCAGCCCCAGCATTTT.

This clonotype was picked up a small number of times. The rearrangement uses TRBV10-3 and TRBJ2-3, with TRBD2 identical over 9 bases. Germline assignment: CDR1 ENHRY and CDR2 SYGVKD. The CDR3 consists of 16 residues. With V trimmed by 3 bases and J by 5 bases, 9 bases remained unmatched. CDR3 sequence (DNA): TGTGCCATCAGTGACCCTCATAGCGGGAGAGGAGATACGCAGTATTTT. This gives the protein CAISDPHSGRGDTQYF.

This sequence joins TRBV20-1 and TRBJ2-7, with D tentatively TRBD1 (5 bases). Trimming stripped 1 base from V and 6 bases from J, with 19 bases between. Per germline, CDR1 DFQATT and CDR2 SNEGSKA (reference sequence). The length of the CDR3 is 15 residues. CDR3 amino acids: CSARVGATSRSEQYF. The CDR3 DNA is TGCAGTGCTAGAGTAGGGGCGACCAGCAGATCCGAGCAGTACTTC.

This clonotype was seen a handful of times. The chain has TRBV6-2 or TRBV6-3 and TRBJ2-4; TRBD2 aligns across 15 bases. The junction had 1 base not matched to a gene; V was cut back by 2 bases and J by 5 bases. The CDR3 totals 16 residues. CDR1 and CDR2 (germline): MNHEY, SVGEGT. The CDR3 region has the DNA TGTGCCAGCAGTTACGGACTAGCGGGGGGGGAAAACATTCAGTACTTC. Translation gives CASSYGLAGGENIQYF.

V is TRBV20-1 and J is TRBJ1-6; D may be TRBD1 (6 bases). Germline V gives CDR1 DFQATT, CDR2 SNEGSKA (reference sequence). The CDR3 is 15 amino acids. Trimming took 0 bases from V and 7 from J, leaving 13 bases between them. The CDR3 nucleotides read TGCAGTGCTAGAGATTTCGGCAGGGGAAATTCACCCCTCCACTTT. Translated: CSARDFGRGNSPLHF.

V gene TRBV4-2 combines with J gene TRBJ2-2; the match to TRBD1 covers 10 bases. CDR3 length: 18 residues. The V segment lost 0 bases and the J segment 7 bases; nucleotides outside the gene matches: 11. From germline, CDR1 is LGHNA and CDR2 YNFKEQ. The CDR3 coding sequence is TGTGCCAGCAGCCAAGATAGACTCGGGACAGGGGCCGTCGGGGAGCTGTTTTTT. It encodes CASSQDRLGTGAVGELFF.

This clonotype showed up just a few times. J is TRBJ2-5 and V is TRBV9; D tentatively reads TRBD1 or TRBD2 (6 bases each). The ends were cut back, 0 bases at V and 3 bases at J, with 12 bases in the middle. Per the germline V gene, CDR1 is SGDLS and CDR2 is YYNGEE. The CDR3 totals 15 residues. CDR3 sequence reads: CASSVGPGAKETQYF. The DNA for the CDR3 is TGTGCCAGCAGCGTAGGTCCGGGGGCCAAAGAGACCCAGTACTTC.

Turning to this clonotype: Being one base from a much bigger clone, this may be a read error. The chain employs TRBV12-3 or TRBV12-4 and TRBJ2-3; TRBD2 agrees at 8 bases. With 6 bases clipped from V and 3 bases from J, the junction kept 5 bases outside the gene matches. The CDR3 loop spans 14 amino acids. The CDR3 loop reads CASRSPSGTDTQYF. The CDR3, as DNA: TGTGCCAGCAGGTCCCCTAGCGGGACAGATACGCAGTATTTT.

This clonotype was observed a few times. One end of the junction fails to match germline, which may point to a read error. The chain employs TRBV5-6 and TRBJ1-2, with 7 bases identical to TRBD1. This CDR3 region has 14 residues. The germline V gene has CDR1 SGHDT and CDR2 YYEEEE. This chain's CDR3 is CASTLRQGFYGYTF. In DNA form, the CDR3 reads TGTGCCAGCACCTTGCGACAGGGATTTTATGGCTACACCTTC.

This chain links TRBV13 with TRBJ2-1; D might be TRBD1 or TRBD2, each matching 5 bases. This CDR3 contains 11 residues. Deletions cut 3 bases from V and 10 bases from J, with 7 bases between. The germline gives CDR1 PRHDT, CDR2 FYEKMQ (reference sequence). The CDR3 coding sequence is TGTGCCAGCAGCTTCGGGACGGAGCAGTTCTTC. Protein product: CASSFGTEQFF.

The table lists this clonotype with a few counts. The V gene is TRBV28, the J gene TRBJ2-6; TRBD1 aligns across 8 bases. V shed 5 bases, J shed 6 bases, and the junction held 3 bases outside the gene matches. The CDR3 has 14 amino acids. Germline V gene data show CDR1 as MDHEN and CDR2 as SYDVKM. The CDR3 DNA sequence: TGTGCCAGCAGTATGGACAGGGTGGCCAACGTCCTGACTTTC. This codes for CASSMDRVANVLTF.

About this clonotype: An end of the junction does not agree with germline; a read error may underlie this. This chain joins TRBV4-2 and TRBJ2-7, with 13 bases that match TRBD2. The CDR3 loop spans 17 amino acids. CDR1 and CDR2 from the germline V gene are LGHNA and YNFKEQ. CDR3 region: CVSSQDSGLAGVYEQYF. The CDR3 DNA reads TGTGTCAGCAGCCAAGATAGTGGACTAGCGGGAGTATACGAGCAGTACTTC.

Only a few counts were recorded for this clonotype. J is TRBJ2-3 and V is TRBV12-3 or TRBV12-4; 10 bases are a match to TRBD2. V shed 5 bases, J shed 4 bases, and the junction held 6 bases outside the gene matches. The CDR3 is 15 amino acids. The CDR3 DNA is TGTGCCAGCAGTCCCCGAAGCGGGAGGGCAGATACGCAGTATTTT. Translated: CASSPRSGRADTQYF.

The chain is built from TRBV3-1 and TRBJ2-7; 8 nucleotides align to TRBD2. The trim removed 6 bases at V and 6 bases at J, leaving 16 bases unmatched. The CDR3 length is 16 residues. CDR1 and CDR2 (germline): LGHDT, YNNKEL (reference sequence). The CDR3 reads CASSHHGGGKVPEQYF. The CDR3 nucleotides are TGTGCCAGCAGTCATCATGGCGGGGGGAAGGTCCCCGAGCAGTACTTC.

This chain's CDR3 is CSARDSRRLATDEQYF. CDR3 bases: TGCAGTGCTAGAGACTCAAGGAGACTAGCGACGGACGAGCAGTACTTC. The chain joins TRBV20-1 to TRBJ2-7; TRBD2 matches at 8 bases. CDR1 and CDR2 from the germline V gene are DFQATT and SNEGSKA (reference sequence). With 0 bases clipped from V and 5 bases from J, the junction kept 12 bases outside the gene matches. CDR3 length: 16 amino acids.

J is TRBJ2-3 and V is TRBV20-1, with TRBD2 identical over 8 bases. From germline, CDR1 is DFQATT and CDR2 SNEGSKA (reference sequence). CDR3 length: 17 amino acids. The V segment lost 3 bases and the J segment 0 bases; nucleotides outside the gene matches: 11. The CDR3 here is CSARGFERGTSTDTQYF. CDR3 nucleotide sequence: TGCAGTGCTAGGGGGTTTGAGCGGGGGACTAGCACAGATACGCAGTATTTT.

The V call is TRBV7-2, the J call TRBJ2-5; TRBD1 might be the D (7 bases). Germline V gene lookup returns CDR1 SGHTA and CDR2 FQGNSA. The CDR3 runs to 15 residues. Trimming stripped 3 bases from V and 5 bases from J, with 16 bases between. Here the CDR3 reads CASSFQGGAGETQYF. DNA for the CDR3: TGTGCCAGCAGCTTCCAGGGGGGCGCCGGGGAGACCCAGTACTTC.

The chain links TRBV14 to TRBJ2-7; D remains ambiguous. The CDR3 is 14 residues long. V shed 3 bases and J shed 2 bases, with 11 bases lying between them. CDR1 and CDR2 from the germline V gene are SGHDN and FVKESK. The CDR3 reads CASSQFAPPYEQYF. The CDR3 DNA reads TGTGCCAGCAGCCAGTTTGCTCCGCCCTACGAGCAGTACTTC. The full variable domain, with the rest looked up from reference TRBV14 and TRBJ2-7, is EAGVTQFPSHSVIEKGQTVTLRCDPISGHDNLYWYRRVMGKEIKFLLHFVKESKQDESGMPNNRFLAERTGGTYSTLKVQPAELEDSGVYFCASSQFAPPYEQYFGPGTRLTVT.

The J gene is TRBJ1-5, the V gene TRBV7-2; D remains unclear. Germline lookup yields CDR1 SGHTA and CDR2 FQGNSA. There are 15 residues in the CDR3. Between the trimmed V and J ends, which lost 3 bases and 2 bases, there was a span of 11 bases. CDR3 nucleotide sequence: TGTGCCAGCAGCTTGGCAGCCCGGGGCAATCAGCCCCAGCATTTT. Protein product: CASSLAARGNQPQHF. The full variable domain, rest sourced from reference TRBV7-2 and TRBJ1-5, is GAGVSQSPSNKVTEKGKDVELRCDPISGHTALYWYRQSLGQGLEFLIYFQGNSAPDKSGLPSDRFSAERTGGSVSTLTIQRTQQEDSAVYLCASSLAARGNQPQHFGDGTRLSIL.

This clonotype was detected a few times. The V and J genes are TRBV4-1 and TRBJ2-2; D not resolved. The germline gives CDR1 MGHRA, CDR2 YSYEKL. The CDR3 covers 14 residues. V was shortened by 2 bases and J by 0 bases, with 4 bases between the two germline ends. The CDR3 region is CASSQPANTGELFF. The CDR3, as DNA: TGCGCCAGCAGCCAACCCGCGAACACCGGGGAGCTGTTTTTT.

This sequence joins TRBV6-1 and TRBJ1-4; D ambiguous. The CDR3 contains 14 residues. Germline lookup yields CDR1 MNHNS and CDR2 SASEGT. V was clipped by 2 bases and J by 8 bases, with 12 bases between them. CDR3 sequence: CASSESVFGEKLFF. In DNA, the CDR3 is TGTGCCAGCAGTGAATCCGTTTTTGGGGAAAAACTGTTTTTT.

The chain joins TRBV29-1 to TRBJ2-7, with 8 positions matching TRBD1. Germline V gene sequence: CDR1 SQVTM, CDR2 ANQGSEA. V shed 5 bases and J 5 bases; nucleotides not matched to a gene: 8. The CDR3 runs 13 residues. The CDR3 protein is CSVLRQGAHEQYF. The CDR3 DNA reads TGCAGCGTTTTGAGGCAGGGGGCCCACGAGCAGTACTTC.

The gene calls are TRBV27 and TRBJ2-1; D call uncertain. TRBJ2-7 explains the end of the DNA better; the J call may be wrong. This CDR3 is built from 10 residues. Germline V gene lookup returns CDR1 MNHEY and CDR2 SMNVEV (reference sequence). CDR3 coding DNA: TGTGTGGAAGGGTGGAATGAGCAGTACTTC. This sequence encodes CVEGWNEQYF.

The chain couples TRBV29-1 to TRBJ1-2; 8 nucleotides agree with TRBD1. The CDR3 contains 11 residues. Germline V CDR1 and CDR2: SQVTM, ANQGSEA. V lost 7 bases and J lost 3; bases outside the gene matches: 1. The CDR3 region has the DNA TGCAGCGGGGGACAGGACTATGGCTACACCTTC. It is translated as CSGGQDYGYTF. Full variable domain (rest looked up from reference TRBV29-1 and TRBJ1-2): SAVISQKPSRDICQRGTSLTIQCQVDSQVTMMFWYRQQPGQSLTLIATANQGSEATYESGFVIDKFPISRPNLTFSTLTVSNMSPEDSSIYLCSGGQDYGYTFGSGTRLTVV.

The rearrangement joins TRBV20-1 to TRBJ1-6; D is possibly TRBD1 (5 bases). This CDR3 spans 19 amino acids. CDR1 DFQATT and CDR2 SNEGSKA come from the germline V gene (reference sequence). Deletions cut 3 bases from V and 5 bases from J, with 26 bases between. CDR3 loop: CSARLRTPDTLSNNSPLHF. The CDR3 coding sequence is TGCAGTGCTAGGTTGCGGACACCCGACACCTTATCGAATAATTCACCCCTCCACTTT.

Only a few counts were recorded for this clonotype. The chain joins TRBV4-1 to TRBJ2-1; D is unclear. The DNA matches TRBJ2-7 better at its end, which makes the J call doubtful. CDR1 and CDR2 from the germline V gene are MGHRA and YSYEKL. The CDR3 sequence is 13 residues long. The CDR3 sequence is CASSHPLYNEQYF. CDR3 nucleotides: TGCGCCAGCAGCCATCCACTGTACAATGAGCAGTACTTC.